This T cell receptor (beta chain) was found in a study of cytomegalovirus exposure and HLA in healthy donors (dated by TCRdb to the late 2010s). For context, the study as a whole: According to an earlier analysis of a few hundred of the donors, some 180 million T cells yielded 117 million unique TCR beta sequences and around 300 Gb of sequence data. Roughly 300 gigabases of sequencing data and roughly 81 million unique TCR sequences made up an early release that covered several hundred HLA-typed donors. Of the approximately 400 genotyped donors, approximately 83% fell in the genetic ancestry cluster associated with self-reported Caucasian donors. The study aimed to test whether cataloging public T cell receptors could reveal signatures of past pathogen exposure. Donor age, sex, ethnicity and CMV serostatus were compiled together with the repertoire data. To study patterns of TCR occurrence, a later analysis re-analyzed previously published TCR beta repertoires from several hundred donors and added high-resolution HLA genotyping. Because of strong linkage in the cohort, roughly five DR-DQ haplotypes were treated as single units for association and clustering. A separate validation cohort of roughly 120 different subjects was used in addition to the roughly 700-subject first cohort. High-throughput TCR immunosequencing, statistical association of individual TCRs with disease status, and machine learning were combined to predict cytomegalovirus infection status. To decide whether each TCR beta V gene segment behaved as functional or pseudogenic, an earlier analysis of some 540 of the donors relied on high-throughput TCR beta sequencing. The study profiled the T cell repertoires of some 610 subjects by immunosequencing and related them to cytomegalovirus serostatus. Across approximately 420 genotyped donors of the cohort, an average of about 250,000 unique TCR beta nucleotide sequences per donor were sequenced, and approximately 17% of those sequences were non-productive. Genome-wide SNP genotypes for about three fifths of the roughly 700 donors were used in a later genetic analysis, which treated that subset as a discovery cohort. Typing coverage differed by locus: A, B, C, DRB1 and DQB1 were typed in about 620-640 donors, DQA1 in approximately 520, DPA1 in 600 to 610, and DPB1 in roughly 470. Every repertoire in the discovery cohort had been generated on one and the same sequencing platform. Both class I and class II loci were covered by HLA typing, at four-digit resolution. Rather than using new phenotypic data, the later analysis identified candidate immune exposures from TCR beta sequences and from how often those sequences occurred across donors. General conclusions and limits of the study: A later analysis reported that several top co-occurrence clusters appeared linked to parvovirus B19, influenza, CMV and Epstein-Barr virus. The cohort was sequenced for TCR beta chains only, and without alpha or paired-chain data the features that could be detected were limited. In vitro tests confirmed that three of the cytomegalovirus-associated TCR beta chains recognize cytomegalovirus antigens. Specific HLA alleles were associated with 16,951 TCR beta sequences at a false discovery rate of 0.05 in a later analysis. The classifier was reported to diagnose cytomegalovirus status with high specificity and sensitivity in both the original and validation cohorts. Some IMGT-functional V segments, including TRBV6-2 and TRBV6-3, could not be told apart with the 87-base-pair reads, so those segments were excluded. A further reported finding was that TCR beta sequences accurately predicted the HLA-A and HLA-B alleles for most subjects in the first cohort. Immune exposure information for the cohort was limited to CMV serostatus. A later analysis found that TCR association rates varied across HLA loci, with DRB1 alleles showing the most associated TCRs and HLA-C alleles the fewest. An earlier analysis of approximately 540 of the donors showed that most TCR beta V segments appeared in productive rearrangements either about 87% or about 30% of the time, which broadly matched IMGT annotations. An association between a missense DCLRE1C variant and V-gene and J-gene trimming of TCR beta chains was found in a later genetic analysis and replicated in an independent cohort. A total of some 180 TCR beta chains were listed by the study as associated with cytomegalovirus. Because counts were too low, roughly 18 rarely observed V segments, including chromosome 9 orphons, were left out of the earlier analysis of approximately 580 of the donors. A cluster of highly shared sequence variants was judged likely to represent a technical artifact of the sequencing pipeline. Roughly uniform sequencing depth across donors was assumed in presence/absence analyses, although this assumption may not hold. While some public TCRs were present in many individuals, most TCR sequences turned up only very rarely across donors. Linkage disequilibrium might explain the correlated functional status among segregating V segments, but an unknown experimental factor could not be excluded. A later genetic analysis reported fewer N-insertions in productive TCRs among donors in an Asian-associated ancestry cluster than the roughly 640-donor mean. In a later analysis, most CMV-associated TCR beta chains were found to appear HLA-restricted, with HLA associations seemingly driven largely by CMV exposure. Assigning TCR associations to individual alleles was difficult when HLA alleles, especially DR and DQ, strongly co-occurred. Because HLA typing was missing for some donors at each locus, association tests included only the typed subset. Compared with equally common non-associated chains, HLA-associated TCR beta chains in a later analysis were more clonally expanded and had lower generation probabilities. The authors suggested that the approach could potentially be generalized to other disease states and immunological phenotypes.

Libraries were made using the immunoSEQ multiplex PCR assay. For the multiplex PCR, a mixture combining 60 forward primers for TCR Vbeta segments and 13 reverse primers for TCR Jbeta segments was used. A multiplex PCR assay on genomic DNA amplified the CDR3 region of rearranged TCR beta genes. The Illumina HiSeq System was used to sequence the amplified TCR beta libraries as 87-base-pair reads. The source study handled its data this way. A later analysis counted about 80 million unique TCR beta chains across the 666 repertoires, and around 9.9 million of these chains were shared by at least two donors. Raw reads were error-corrected and collapsed into unique sequences with a nearest-neighbor algorithm that merged closely related sequences to remove PCR and sequencing errors. To assign V, D and J gene segments, CDR3 sequences were aligned to IMGT reference sequences. For a sequence to be retained, at least a six-nucleotide match to both a V gene segment and a J gene segment was required. Rearrangements were called productive when the CDR3 lacked stop codons and stayed in frame with V and J; all others were non-productive. Following IMGT convention, CDR3 was defined as the stretch from the second conserved V-encoded cysteine up to the conserved J-encoded phenylalanine. In an earlier analysis of roughly 610 of the donors, sequences lacking an unambiguous match to a single V gene segment were excluded. An earlier analysis of around 600 of the donors classified V segments as functional when productive rearrangements were above 56.7% and as segregating when the standard deviation between donors was above 5%. A statistical classification framework was built for diagnosing cytomegalovirus status from the catalog of TCR beta chain sequences. A later analysis assigned V and J genes by comparing TCR nucleotide sequences with IMGT/GENE-DB human TR gene sequences. A later analysis assigned CDR3 sequences and most-parsimonious VDJ recombination scenarios with the TCRdist pipeline. In a later analysis, every TCR beta chain was defined by the combination of its CDR3 amino acid sequence and its V-gene family, and reads without a unique V-gene family were dropped. As a way to deal with suspected cross-contamination and a sequencing artifact, a later analysis dropped approximately 590 nucleotide sequences that were highly shared and had low generation probability. A later analysis calculated a clonal expansion index for each public chain from normalized within-repertoire ranks of inferred template counts. Generation probabilities in a later analysis came from a VDJ recombination model fitted to out-of-frame rearrangements, and those results were checked against IGoR. In a later analysis, hypergeometric tests were used to score TCR-TCR, TCR-HLA and TCR-CMV co-occurrence, with a repertoire-size bias correction applied to TCR pairs. A later analysis estimated false discovery rates by permuting HLA or CMV assignments 20 times. A later analysis grouped co-occurring TCRs with DBSCAN, adding TCRdist sequence similarity when clustering within HLA-allele-positive subsets. Co-occurrence clustering excluded repertoires with fewer than 30,000 or more than 120,000 public chains, plus five with anomalous nucleotide sharing. TCRdb stores this immuneACCESS table with in-frame sequences only. Part of the clones is absent; in the studies checked, under half of the shortfall reflects unresolved V genes, and no reason is known for the rest. V, J and clone size reflect that table, while D and trimming were determined from the DNA. The sample table records 130,000 to 150,000 clones; about 72% of these occur just once. The top ten clonotypes cover 2.1% of the sample.

Remarks on this clone: The antigen it binds to is not known. No much larger clone is present one base from it, and per-base qualities are unavailable.

The cohort consisted of approximately 670 healthy bone marrow donors. All cohort members were sampled while nominally healthy, although unrecorded immune exposures were likely present. The donor was CMV seronegative and was included in the group of a few hundred seronegative cohort members. A peripheral blood sample was provided by each donor, and peripheral blood mononuclear cells were used for TCR beta sequencing. Genomic DNA extraction from the blood cell samples was performed with the Qiagen DNeasy Blood Extraction Kit. There are 13 amino acids in the CDR3, from cysteine to phenylalanine inclusive. CDR3 DNA only is kept here, 39 bases in frame from base 1. In the germline V gene, CDR1 corresponds to SGHTA and CDR2 to FQGNSA. The junction carries 14 bases between V and J, which are trimmed by 5 bases and 7 bases respectively.

This TCR was sampled from a man in his forties or fifties in good health and CMV-seronegative. This receptor chain uses TRBV7-2 and TRBJ1-1; a weak D assignment points to TRBD1 (6 bases agree). Material for sequencing was PBMCs. The sequence in DNA is TGTGCCAGCAGCCTACGGACAGCCAGTGAAGCTTTCTTT. Protein translation: CASSLRTASEAFF.